These T cell receptor beta chains were read from a single sample in a study of shared clonotypes between healthy human individuals. Profiled with immunoSEQ multiplex PCR; TCRdb holds only in-frame clones, not every one. In the table there are about 380,000 clones, around 96% of which are singletons. The sequencing sample was made of memory CD8+ T cells sorted from blood. The receptors here all came from a man aged 30 to 39 in good health. Each CDR3 is given with its conserved first and last residue. D genes are given only for firm matches. Only some rows state a clone size, as once, few, many or a class for expanded clones.

.	TRBD2	TRBV10-1	TRBJ2-3	TGCGCCAGCAGTGAGGGGGAGGGACGCACAGATACGCAGTATTTT	CASSEGEGRTDTQYF
.	.	TRBV5-6	TRBJ2-3	TGTGCCAGCAGCTCCGGCACAGATACGCAGTATTTT	CASSSGTDTQYF
.	TRBD1	TRBV28	TRBJ2-7	TGTGCCAGCAGTTTCCCGACAGGGGGCTACGAGCAGTACTTC	CASSFPTGGYEQYF
.	TRBD2	TRBV29-1	TRBJ2-3	TGCAGCGTTACAACCGGGACTAGCGGCTACCTTAGCACAGATACGCAGTATTTT	CSVTTGTSGYLSTDTQYF
.	TRBD1	TRBV7-9	TRBJ2-3	TGTGCCAGCAGCTGGGGGGACAGGGCTTCTCTGGTGCCAGATACGCAGTATTTT	CASSWGDRASLVPDTQYF
.	.	TRBV11-2	TRBJ2-7	TGTGCCAGCAGCTTAGATCTCTCACTATACGAGCAGTACTTC	CASSLDLSLYEQYF
.	.	TRBV10-1	TRBJ1-1	TGCGCCAGCAGTGCCCAGGACACTGAAGCTTTCTTT	CASSAQDTEAFF
.	TRBD1	TRBV4-2	TRBJ2-2	TGTGCCAGCAGCCGCCTAGGGGGCCCCGGGGAGCTGTTTTTT	CASSRLGGPGELFF
once	TRBD2	TRBV30	TRBJ2-7	TGTGCCGGATGGAAGAAGGGAGGGCCTCTCTACGAGCAGTACTTC	CAGWKKGGPLYEQYF
.	TRBD2	TRBV6-5	TRBJ2-1	TGTGCCAGCAGTTCGGGACTAGCGGGCTACAATGAGCAGTTCTTC	CASSSGLAGYNEQFF
.	.	TRBV19	TRBJ1-2	TGTGCCAGTAGTATAGCGAGGGGGGACTATGGCTACACCTTC	CASSIARGDYGYTF
.	TRBD2	TRBV30	TRBJ2-5	TGTGCCTGGACGGCTACTAGCGGGAGTTTAGAGACCCAGTACTTC	CAWTATSGSLETQYF
.	TRBD2	TRBV6-6	TRBJ2-5	TGTGCCAGCAGTTACCCGGGAGGCCCAGGGGAGACCCAGTACTTC	CASSYPGGPGETQYF
.	.	TRBV18	TRBJ2-2	TGTGCCAGCTCACCACCGGGTCGGCTACCGATAACCGGGGAGCTGTTTTTT	CASSPPGRLPITGELFF
.	TRBD2	TRBV11-1	TRBJ2-7	TGTGCCAGCAGCTTACATCCGGGACTAGCGGGAAGCGAGCAGTACTTC	CASSLHPGLAGSEQYF
.	TRBD1	TRBV27	TRBJ1-5	TGTGCCAGCAGTTCCGGGACAGCTAGCAATCAGCCCCAGCATTTT	CASSSGTASNQPQHF
.	.	TRBV6-1	TRBJ2-7	TGTGCCAGCAGTGACGACGCGGCCCTTCTCCTCTCCTACGAGCAGTACTTC	CASSDDAALLLSYEQYF
.	TRBD2	TRBV5-1	TRBJ2-7	TGCGCCAGCAGCCCAACACTAGCGGGAGTCGAGGAGCAGTACTTC	CASSPTLAGVEEQYF
once	TRBD2	TRBV6-1	TRBJ2-3	TGTGCCAGCAGTGATTGGGGGGGAAGAGATACGCAGTATTTT	CASSDWGGRDTQYF
.	TRBD2	TRBV2	TRBJ2-1	TGTGCCAGCCTAGCGGCAAATGAGCAGTTCTTC	CASLAANEQFF
.	.	TRBV19	TRBJ1-3	TGTGCCAGTACAGGGACGCCTGGAAACACCATATATTTT	CASTGTPGNTIYF
.	.	TRBV2	TRBJ1-2	TGTGCCAGCAGTGTTAGGGCAGTATATGGCTACACCTTC	CASSVRAVYGYTF
.	.	TRBV6-4	TRBJ1-1	TGTGCCAGCAGTGACCAGGCGGGGGAGGCTGAAGCTTTCTTT	CASSDQAGEAEAFF
once	TRBD1	TRBV29-1	TRBJ2-3	TGCAGCGTTAACAGGGGGCTTAGCACAGATACGCAGTATTTT	CSVNRGLSTDTQYF
once	TRBD2	TRBV2	TRBJ2-7	TGTGCCAGCAAAGACGGGACTAGCGGGTTTTACGAGCAGTACTTC	CASKDGTSGFYEQYF
.	TRBD1	TRBV4-2	TRBJ1-2	TGTGCCAGCAGCCCCGACAGGGGTCGCGACACAGACTATGGCTACACCTTC	CASSPDRGRDTDYGYTF
.	TRBD2	TRBV7-3	TRBJ2-1	TGTGCCAGCAGCCCGGTCGGGGGAGGGAGGAATGAGCAGTTCTTC	CASSPVGGGRNEQFF
.	.	TRBV4-2	TRBJ2-7	TGTGCCAGCAGCGGAGGGGTTGACTACCGAGCTCCCTACGAGCAGTACTTC	CASSGGVDYRAPYEQYF
.	TRBD1	TRBV5-4	TRBJ2-5	TGTGCCAGCAGCTCTCGTTCCGGGGACAGGGGTACAGCGGCCCAGTACTTC	CASSSRSGDRGTAAQYF
.	TRBD1	TRBV19	TRBJ1-2	TGTGCCAGTAGTACTGCAGGGGGCCGCTATGGCTACACCTTC	CASSTAGGRYGYTF
.	.	TRBV28	TRBJ1-2	TGTGCCAGCAGTTTCCAGGAGCGCTATGGCTACACCTTC	CASSFQERYGYTF
once	.	TRBV28	TRBJ2-1	TGTGCCAGCTATGGAGGGTTTTACAATGAGCAGTTCTTC	CASYGGFYNEQFF
.	.	TRBV19	TRBJ2-3	TGTGCCAGTAGGATGGGGGATACGCAGTATTTT	CASRMGDTQYF
.	.	TRBV10-2	TRBJ2-1	TGCGCCAGCAGTCCCCGGACCGGGTCCTACAATGAGCAGTTCTTC	CASSPRTGSYNEQFF
.	.	TRBV27	TRBJ1-4	TGTGCCAGCAGTTTATGGGGCGGACTGGGGCCTTCAAAACTGTTTTTT	CASSLWGGLGPSKLFF
.	.	TRBV18	TRBJ1-4	TGTGCCAGCTCACCCCGGTGGGGGGGGAGTGAAAAACTGTTTTTT	CASSPRWGGSEKLFF
.	.	TRBV29-1	TRBJ2-7	TGCAGCGCGAGGGGGGATCCCTACGAGCAGTACTTC	CSARGDPYEQYF
.	.	TRBV6-6	TRBJ2-7	TGTGCCAGCAGTCCACAGGTTTCCTACGAGCAGTACTTC	CASSPQVSYEQYF
.	.	TRBV4-2	TRBJ2-6	TGTGCCAGCAGCCTAGACAGGACCAGCTCTGGGGCCAACGTCCTGACTTTC	CASSLDRTSSGANVLTF
once	.	TRBV6-1	TRBJ2-7	TGTGCCAGCAGCCAGGTTGGGCCGGGGGTATACGAGCAGTACTTC	CASSQVGPGVYEQYF
.	.	TRBV5-1	TRBJ2-2	TGCGCCAGCAGCTTGGGGCGCTGGAACACCGGGGAGCTGTTTTTT	CASSLGRWNTGELFF
.	TRBD1	TRBV28	TRBJ1-4	TGTGCCAGCAGTTTAGGGGCTGACAGGGGGCAACTGTTTTTT	CASSLGADRGQLFF
.	.	TRBV7-2	TRBJ2-3	TGTGCCAGCAGCTTAGTATCCAGGGGGGGCACAGATACGCAGTATTTT	CASSLVSRGGTDTQYF
.	TRBD2	TRBV7-9	TRBJ2-2	TGTGCCAGCAGCTTAGAGGGGCTAGCGGAAACGAACACCGGGGAGCTGTTTTTT	CASSLEGLAETNTGELFF
once	TRBD2	TRBV7-9	TRBJ2-4	TGTGCCAGCAGCCACCAACTAGCGAACGCCAAAAACATTCAGTACTTC	CASSHQLANAKNIQYF
.	.	TRBV6-5	TRBJ1-1	TGTGCCAGCAGCCTCACGATGAACACTGAAGCTTTCTTT	CASSLTMNTEAFF
.	.	TRBV29-1	TRBJ2-3	TGCAGCGTTGGTCTGCAGAGATGGGTGGCCACAGATACGCAGTATTTT	CSVGLQRWVATDTQYF
.	.	TRBV4-1	TRBJ2-7	TGCGCCAGCAGCCAAGACTGGGCGCGGCAGTACTTC	CASSQDWARQYF
.	.	TRBV7-3	TRBJ1-1	TGTGCCAGCAGCTTAACCCCACAGGGCACTGAAGCTTTCTTT	CASSLTPQGTEAFF
.	TRBD2	TRBV19	TRBJ2-3	TGTGCCAGTAGTAATAGGTTCTGGGTAGCGGGAGACACAGATACGCAGTATTTT	CASSNRFWVAGDTDTQYF
.	TRBD2	TRBV28	TRBJ2-3	TGTGCCAGCAGTCGACTAGCCAGCACAGATACGCAGTATTTT	CASSRLASTDTQYF
.	.	TRBV7-9	TRBJ2-3	TGTGCCAGCAGCTTAGCAGAGAGCGGGTGGGCAGATACGCAGTATTTT	CASSLAESGWADTQYF
.	.	TRBV23-1	TRBJ2-7	TGCGCCAGCAGTCACACAGGATCTCCCTACGAGCAGTACTTC	CASSHTGSPYEQYF
.	.	TRBV30	TRBJ2-4	TGTGCCTGGTCTATCGGGAACATTCAGTACTTC	CAWSIGNIQYF
.	TRBD2	TRBV4-2	TRBJ2-3	TGTGCCAGCAGCCAAATTTCTTGGGCGGGAGTTAGCACAGATACGCAGTATTTT	CASSQISWAGVSTDTQYF